This T cell receptor (beta chain) came from a study of Graves' ophthalmopathy and Graves' hyperthyroidism. This clonotype was detected only a few times. Its antigen remains unknown. The CDR3 runs to 16 residues. Trimming took off 8 bases at V and 0 bases at J, with 16 bases between the two ends. The study amplified TCR beta CDR3 regions using RNA transcripts. Second-round multiplex PCR came after a first-round RT-PCR that employed HTBI primers. Each CDR3 protein is one row after TCRdb ran MiXCR on the multiplex PCR reads. The sample shows approximately 380,000 distinct CDR3 sequences, 21% of them seen only once. Points from the study as a whole: The model flagged ophthalmopathy progression at more than 70% sensitivity and 72% to 80% specificity. A 13-signature model separated ophthalmopathy from stable hyperthyroidism, almost 90% sensitivity, approximately 84% specificity.

Stable hyperthyroidism meant no progression to ophthalmopathy within 18 months of follow-up. PBMCs were obtained from 8.5 to 10 ml of fresh peripheral blood. This sequence joins TRBV12-3 or TRBV12-4 and TRBJ2-2; possible D gene TRBD1, 6 bases. Sequencing was carried out using peripheral blood. The receptor was derived from a woman between 18 and 30 years old with stable Graves' hyperthyroidism. Here the CDR3 reads CASRRQAGSNTGELFF. CDR3 nucleotides: TGTGCCAGCCGACGACAGGCCGGGTCGAACACCGGGGAGCTGTTTTTT.